This TCR beta chain is drawn from a study of T cells in Graves' hyperthyroidism and ophthalmopathy (dated by TCRdb to 2018 to 2020). Broadly, across the study: To identify TCR V-J signatures that set the groups apart, the researchers used a discovery cohort of 90 to 100 patients, made up of some 41 with Graves' ophthalmopathy and about 60 with stable Graves' hyperthyroidism. Following sampling, methimazole starting at 30 mg daily was given to hyperthyroidism patients, and high-dose intravenous methylprednisolone was given to ophthalmopathy patients. Thyroid tissue and blood T-cell repertoires from roughly six Graves' hyperthyroidism patients were also compared in the study. The paper reports TCR Vbeta CDR3 sequencing of over 120 peripheral blood samples: approximately 43 ophthalmopathy, roughly 74 hyperthyroidism and approximately 17 progressor patients. An independent validation cohort of around 19 hyperthyroidism patients and approximately 15 patients who later progressed to ophthalmopathy tested prospective prediction of ophthalmopathy. The 95 to 100 discovery patients were randomly split 7:3 into training and test sets.

The study excluded patients with uncontrolled infections, other autoimmune diseases, pregnancy or lactation. Clinical symptoms, serum thyroxine and TRAb, thyroid ultrasound, and orbital computed tomography formed the basis for the diagnoses. Total RNA was extracted using Trizol reagent, and RNA quality was assessed on an Agilent 2100 Bioanalyzer. The TCR beta CDR3 regions were amplified from the RNA transcripts. The TCR CDR3 was subjected to a first round of RT-PCR using the HTBI primer set and the Qiagen OneStep RT-PCR kit. The libraries were constructed in a second round of multiplex PCR and then size-selected and purified. Sequencing of the libraries was done on an Illumina HiSeq2000 using paired-end 100 bp reads. In the paper's pipeline: SOAPnuke was used to process the raw data, throwing out any read that contained adapters or uncalled bases, had a mean Phred below 15, or lacked an exact constant-primer or identifier match. High-quality paired reads were merged using COPE v1.2.5, and each unique nucleotide sequence was defined as a clonotype. MiTCR v1.1 was used to align the clonotypes against IMGT TRBV, TRBD and TRBJ reference segments. The analysis was restricted to V-J combinations with a frequency above 0.0001, which together covered just over 98% of the repertoires. A TCS score was defined as the ratio of F50 (clonal expansion) to E x V (chaos), with BLOSUM62-based TCRdist applied between CDR3 peptides within each V-J. Welch's t-statistics and random forest reduced roughly 530 V-J features to 13, which were used in a naive Bayes classifier (R e1071). Thyroid-blood repertoire similarity was quantified with the Morisita-Horn index. TCRdb trimmed public reads at Q25 via fastp, called clones via MiXCR and kept in-frame beta chains. Every entry covers one CDR3 protein and lists the most common genes and DNA from its rows. It is TCRdb's table, rather than the study itself, that gives the V and J calls and clone size. The sample contains approximately 700,000 distinct CDR3 sequences, less than 45% of them found a single time. The top ten clones comprise under 8.5% of the sample.

The investigation overall reported the following: Most expanded thyroid clonotypes (frequency above 0.001) were also detected in blood, suggesting blood repertoires may reflect thyroid immune responses. Ophthalmopathy was separated from stable hyperthyroidism by a 13 V-J signature model, with around 90% sensitivity and about 81% specificity obtained in cross-validation and 80%/75% obtained in testing. No statistical method was used to set the sample size in advance, and investigators knew the group allocation. During validation, the model predicted progression to ophthalmopathy a median of roughly 7.1 months ahead of onset, with approximately 70% sensitivity and 72.22% specificity.

A remark on this clonotype: The specificity of this receptor is unknown. No much larger clone exists at a distance of one base, and base qualities are not known.

The junction carries 14 bases between V and J, which are trimmed by 5 bases and 0 bases respectively. In the germline V gene (reference sequence), CDR1 corresponds to GTSNPN and CDR2 to SVGIG. The CDR3 runs 14 residues from the cysteine to the phenylalanine. Only CDR3 DNA remains: 42 bases, in frame from the first base. The receptor was isolated from an adult man with Graves' disease, either hyperthyroidism or ophthalmopathy (not recorded which). The sample taken for sequencing was peripheral blood or thyroid tissue (not recorded which). The chain uses TRBV30 and TRBJ2-7; the D gene is tentatively TRBD1 or TRBD2, each matching 6 bases. The sequenced DNA: TGTGCCTGGGCCCCCGGGGGCTACTCCTACGAGCAGTACTTC. This codes for CAWAPGGYSYEQYF.